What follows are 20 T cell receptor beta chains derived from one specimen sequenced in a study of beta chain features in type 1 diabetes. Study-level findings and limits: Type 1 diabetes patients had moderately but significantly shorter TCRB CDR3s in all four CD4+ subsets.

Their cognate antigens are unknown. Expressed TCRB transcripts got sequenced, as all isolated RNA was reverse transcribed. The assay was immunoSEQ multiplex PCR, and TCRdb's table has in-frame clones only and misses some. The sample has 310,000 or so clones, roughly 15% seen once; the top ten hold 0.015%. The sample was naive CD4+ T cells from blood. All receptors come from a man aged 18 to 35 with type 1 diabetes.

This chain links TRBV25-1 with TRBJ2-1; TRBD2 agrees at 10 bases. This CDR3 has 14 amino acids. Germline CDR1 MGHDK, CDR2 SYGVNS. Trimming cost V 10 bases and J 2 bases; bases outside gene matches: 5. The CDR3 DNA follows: TGTGCCACCTTACTAGCGGGGCCCTACAATGAGCAGTTCTTC. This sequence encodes CATLLAGPYNEQFF.

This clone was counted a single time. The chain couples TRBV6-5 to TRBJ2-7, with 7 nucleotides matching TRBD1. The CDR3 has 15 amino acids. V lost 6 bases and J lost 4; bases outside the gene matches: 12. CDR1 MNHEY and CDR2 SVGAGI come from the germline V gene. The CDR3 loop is CASRIYRDSLYEQYF. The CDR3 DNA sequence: TGTGCCAGCAGAATATACCGGGACAGCCTATACGAGCAGTACTTC.

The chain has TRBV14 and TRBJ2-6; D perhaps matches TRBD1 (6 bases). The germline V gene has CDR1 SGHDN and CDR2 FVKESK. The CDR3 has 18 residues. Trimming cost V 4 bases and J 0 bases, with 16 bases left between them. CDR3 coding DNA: TGTGCCAGCAGCCGCCAACCTACAGGGTACTCTGGGGCCAACGTCCTGACTTTC. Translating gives CASSRQPTGYSGANVLTF.

Here the CDR3 DNA reads TGTGCCATCATGATGGGACACCAGAACACCGGGGAGCTGTTTTTT. Residues: CAIMMGHQNTGELFF. The rearrangement links TRBV10-3 to TRBJ2-2, with D perhaps matching TRBD1 (6 bases). Trimming removed 7 bases at V and 1 base at J, with 13 bases between. Per the germline V gene, CDR1 is ENHRY and CDR2 is SYGVKD. The CDR3 spans 15 residues.

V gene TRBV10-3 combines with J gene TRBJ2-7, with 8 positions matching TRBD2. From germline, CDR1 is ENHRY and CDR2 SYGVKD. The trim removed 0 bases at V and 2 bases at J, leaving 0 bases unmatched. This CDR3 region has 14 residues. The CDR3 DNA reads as TGTGCCATCAGTGAGTCGGGACTAGCCTACGAGCAGTACTTC. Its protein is CAISESGLAYEQYF.

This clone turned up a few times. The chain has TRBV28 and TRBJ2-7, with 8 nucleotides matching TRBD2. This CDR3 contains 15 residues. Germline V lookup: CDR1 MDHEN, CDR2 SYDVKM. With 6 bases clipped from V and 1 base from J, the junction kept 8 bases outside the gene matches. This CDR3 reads CASSIGASGSYEQYF. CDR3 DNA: TGTGCCAGCAGCATTGGGGCTAGCGGGTCCTACGAGCAGTACTTC.

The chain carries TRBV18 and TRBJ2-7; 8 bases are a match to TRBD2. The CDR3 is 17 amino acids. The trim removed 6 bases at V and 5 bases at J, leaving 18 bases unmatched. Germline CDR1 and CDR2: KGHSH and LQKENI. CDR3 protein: CASSRSVGREEFHEQYF. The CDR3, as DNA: TGTGCCAGCTCGCGAAGCGTCGGGCGGGAGGAATTCCACGAGCAGTACTTC.

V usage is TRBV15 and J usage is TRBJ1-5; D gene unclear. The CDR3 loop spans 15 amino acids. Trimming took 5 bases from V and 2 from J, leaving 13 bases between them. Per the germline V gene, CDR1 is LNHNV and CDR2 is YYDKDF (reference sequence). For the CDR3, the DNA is TGTGCCACCAGCCGAGTGGTCGGGGGCAATCAGCCCCAGCATTTT. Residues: CATSRVVGGNQPQHF.

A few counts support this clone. CDR3: CASSLAGFGDTQYF. The CDR3, as DNA: TGTGCCAGCAGCTTAGCTGGCTTTGGAGATACGCAGTATTTT. The rearrangement joins TRBV7-2 to TRBJ2-3; no clear D gene. Per germline, CDR1 SGHTA and CDR2 FQGNSA. This CDR3 comprises 14 residues. V lost 0 bases, J lost 5 bases, and 9 bases lay in between.

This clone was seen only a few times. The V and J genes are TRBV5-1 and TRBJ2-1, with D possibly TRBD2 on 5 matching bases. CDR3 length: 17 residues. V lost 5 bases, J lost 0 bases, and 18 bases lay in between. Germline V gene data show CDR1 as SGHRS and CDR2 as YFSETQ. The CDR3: CASSPERTLSSYNEQFF. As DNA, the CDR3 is TGCGCCAGCAGTCCTGAGCGGACCCTTAGCTCCTACAATGAGCAGTTCTTC.

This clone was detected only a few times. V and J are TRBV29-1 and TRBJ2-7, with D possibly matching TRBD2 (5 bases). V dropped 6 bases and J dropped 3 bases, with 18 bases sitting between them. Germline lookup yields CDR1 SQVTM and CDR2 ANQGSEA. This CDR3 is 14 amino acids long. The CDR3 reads CSVWLSVRGYEQYF. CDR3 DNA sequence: TGCAGCGTCTGGCTCTCGGTCCGGGGCTACGAGCAGTACTTC.

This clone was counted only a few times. In nucleotides, the CDR3 is TGTGCCAGCAGGACAGGGGGGGCCTACGAGCAGTACTTC. This codes for CASRTGGAYEQYF. The rearrangement links TRBV28 to TRBJ2-7; 9 nucleotides agree with TRBD1. V was pared by 6 bases and J by 2 bases, with 2 bases of the junction left unmatched. The CDR3 covers 13 residues. CDR1 is MDHEN and CDR2 is SYDVKM in the germline V gene.

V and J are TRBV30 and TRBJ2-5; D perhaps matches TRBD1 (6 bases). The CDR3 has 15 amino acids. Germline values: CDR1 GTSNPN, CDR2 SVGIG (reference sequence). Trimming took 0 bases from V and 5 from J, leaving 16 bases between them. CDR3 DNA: TGTGCCTGGAGTGTATTCGGGCCGAGGGGGGAGACCCAGTACTTC. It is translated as CAWSVFGPRGETQYF.

The CDR3 here is CASSPRGSYEQYF. As DNA, the CDR3 is TGTGCCAGCAGTCCCCGGGGTTCCTACGAGCAGTACTTC. The chain combines TRBV5-4 with TRBJ2-7; possible D gene TRBD2, 5 bases. Between the trimmed V and J ends, which lost 5 bases and 1 base, there was a span of 10 bases. Germline assignment: CDR1 SGHNT and CDR2 YYREEE (reference sequence). CDR3 length: 13 amino acids. The full variable domain, with the rest looked up from reference TRBV5-4 and TRBJ2-7, is ETGVTQSPTHLIKTRGQQVTLRCSSQSGHNTVSWYQQALGQGPQFIFQYYREEENGRGNFPPRFSGLQFPNYSSELNVNALELDDSALYLCASSPRGSYEQYFGPGTRLTVT.

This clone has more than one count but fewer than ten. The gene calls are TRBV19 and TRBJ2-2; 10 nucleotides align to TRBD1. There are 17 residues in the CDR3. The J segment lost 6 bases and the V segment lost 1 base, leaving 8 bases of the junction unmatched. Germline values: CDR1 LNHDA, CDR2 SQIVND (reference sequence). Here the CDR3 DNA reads TGTGCCAGTAGTATAGCCCCGGGACAGGGGTTCTCCGGGGAGCTGTTTTTT. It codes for CASSIAPGQGFSGELFF. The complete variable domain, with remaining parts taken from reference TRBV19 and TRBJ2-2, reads DGGITQSPKYLFRKEGQNVTLSCEQNLNHDAMYWYRQDPGQGLRLIYYSQIVNDFQKGDIAEGYSVSREKKESFPLTVTSAQKNPTAFYLCASSIAPGQGFSGELFFGEGSRLTVL.

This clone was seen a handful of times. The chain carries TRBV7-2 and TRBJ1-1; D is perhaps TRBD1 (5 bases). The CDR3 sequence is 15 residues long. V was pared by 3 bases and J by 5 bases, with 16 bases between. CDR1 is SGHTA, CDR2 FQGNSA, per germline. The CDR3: CASSFYWGRITEAFF. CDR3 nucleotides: TGTGCCAGCAGCTTTTACTGGGGGAGGATAACTGAAGCTTTCTTT.

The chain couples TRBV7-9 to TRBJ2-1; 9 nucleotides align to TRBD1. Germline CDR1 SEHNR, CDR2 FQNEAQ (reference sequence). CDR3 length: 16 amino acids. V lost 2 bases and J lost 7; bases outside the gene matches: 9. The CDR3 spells CASSLILGTGLNEQFF. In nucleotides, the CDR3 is TGTGCCAGCAGCTTAATTCTGGGGACAGGGTTGAATGAGCAGTTCTTC.

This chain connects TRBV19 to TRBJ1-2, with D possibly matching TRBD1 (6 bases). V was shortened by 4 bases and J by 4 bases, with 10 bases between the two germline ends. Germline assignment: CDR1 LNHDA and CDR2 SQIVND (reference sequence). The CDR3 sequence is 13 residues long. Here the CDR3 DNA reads TGTGCCAGTAGTAAAGGGACAATCTATGGCTACACCTTC. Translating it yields CASSKGTIYGYTF. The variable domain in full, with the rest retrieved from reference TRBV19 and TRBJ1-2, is DGGITQSPKYLFRKEGQNVTLSCEQNLNHDAMYWYRQDPGQGLRLIYYSQIVNDFQKGDIAEGYSVSREKKESFPLTVTSAQKNPTAFYLCASSKGTIYGYTFGSGTRLTVV.

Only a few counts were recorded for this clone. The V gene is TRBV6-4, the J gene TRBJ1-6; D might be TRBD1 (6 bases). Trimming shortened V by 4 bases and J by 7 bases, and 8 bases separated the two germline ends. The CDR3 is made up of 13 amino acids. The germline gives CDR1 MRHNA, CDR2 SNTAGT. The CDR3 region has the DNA TGTGCCAGCAGTGCGACAGGAAATTCACCCCTCCACTTT. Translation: CASSATGNSPLHF.

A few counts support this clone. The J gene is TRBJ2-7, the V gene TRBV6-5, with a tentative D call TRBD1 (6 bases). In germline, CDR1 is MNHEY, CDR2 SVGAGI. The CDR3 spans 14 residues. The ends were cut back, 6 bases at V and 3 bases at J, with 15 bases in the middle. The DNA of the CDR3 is TGTGCCAGCAGCCCCGGGACAAGTATCTACGAGCAGTACTTC. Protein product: CASSPGTSIYEQYF.